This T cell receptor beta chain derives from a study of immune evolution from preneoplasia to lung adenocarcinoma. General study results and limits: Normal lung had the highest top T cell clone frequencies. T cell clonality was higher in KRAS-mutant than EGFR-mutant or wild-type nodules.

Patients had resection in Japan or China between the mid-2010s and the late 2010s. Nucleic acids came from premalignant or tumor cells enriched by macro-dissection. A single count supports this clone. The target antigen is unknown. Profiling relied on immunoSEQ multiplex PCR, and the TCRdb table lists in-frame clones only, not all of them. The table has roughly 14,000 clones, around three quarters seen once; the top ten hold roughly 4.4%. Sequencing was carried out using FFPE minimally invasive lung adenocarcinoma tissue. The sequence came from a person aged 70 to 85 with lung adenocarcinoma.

CDR3: CASSSSPNTEAFF. In DNA form, the CDR3 reads TGTGCCAGCAGCTCCAGCCCGAACACTGAAGCTTTCTTT. The chain combines TRBV11-3 with TRBJ1-1, with D unclear. This CDR3 is 13 amino acids long. Trimming left V 4 bases short and J 1 base short, with 7 bases between. The V gene's germline CDR1 is SGHNT and CDR2 YENEEA.